A single sample gave rise to the 13 T cell receptor beta chains below, sequenced in a study of T-cell memory formation after mild COVID-19. TCRdb reanalysed the 5' RACE reads using MiXCR and keeps one entry per CDR3 protein. Of over 70,000 distinct CDR3 sequences listed, over 12% are singletons. The material sequenced was PBMCs or a T cell subset sorted from them (not recorded which). The receptors derive from a man aged 18 to 30 who had mild COVID-19 (a few samples of this study predate the infection). Cell type and time point are not known.

The chain uses TRBV20-1 and TRBJ2-1; D gene ambiguous. Trimming took off 3 bases at V and 3 bases at J, with 9 bases between the two ends. Germline CDR1 reads DFQATT; CDR2 reads SNEGSKA (reference sequence). The length of the CDR3 is 13 residues. The CDR3 bases are TGCAGTGCTAGTAGGGTACTCTACAATGAGCAGTTCTTC. As protein: CSASRVLYNEQFF.

This clonotype was seen only a few times. The J gene is TRBJ2-1, the V gene TRBV5-5; 9 bases line up with TRBD1. The CDR3 length is 16 residues. V gave up 4 bases and J gave up 5 bases; unmatched junction bases: 10. The germline V gene has CDR1 SGHKS and CDR2 YYEKEE (reference sequence). The CDR3 here is CASSLAVGQGNNEQFF. The DNA of the CDR3 is TGTGCCAGCAGCCTCGCGGTGGGACAGGGTAACAATGAGCAGTTCTTC.

J is TRBJ2-2 and V is TRBV19; D call uncertain. Trimming took 2 bases from V and 1 from J, leaving 8 bases between them. CDR1 and CDR2 from the germline V gene are LNHDA and SQIVND (reference sequence). This CDR3 contains 15 residues. The CDR3 region has the DNA TGTGCCAGTAGTATAACGGGCAAGAACACCGGGGAGCTGTTTTTT. Translating gives CASSITGKNTGELFF.

This clonotype was observed a handful of times. The chain links TRBV3-1 to TRBJ2-1; 12 bases match TRBD2. The trim removed 4 bases at V and 0 bases at J, leaving 7 bases unmatched. Germline-derived CDR1 and CDR2 are LGHDT and YNNKEL (reference sequence). CDR3 size: 18 residues. DNA for the CDR3: TGTGCCAGCAGCCCCGGTACTAGCGGGGGGTCCTCCTACAATGAGCAGTTCTTC. It yields the protein CASSPGTSGGSSYNEQFF.

V is TRBV12-3 or TRBV12-4 and J is TRBJ1-1; 10 nucleotides line up with TRBD1. V lost 7 bases and J lost 11; bases outside the gene matches: 4. CDR3 length: 11 amino acids. The CDR3 loop is CASIDRGLAFF. In DNA, the CDR3 is TGTGCCAGCATTGACAGGGGGCTCGCTTTCTTT.

Only a few counts were recorded for this clonotype. CDR3 sequence reads: CASSVGGRGRQETQYF. The CDR3 coding sequence is TGTGCCAGCAGCGTAGGGGGGAGGGGGCGCCAAGAGACCCAGTACTTC. The V call is TRBV9, the J call TRBJ2-5; the D gene could be TRBD1 or TRBD2 (7 bases each). The CDR3 covers 16 residues. In germline, CDR1 is SGDLS, CDR2 YYNGEE. Trimming left V 0 bases short and J 1 base short, with 13 bases between.

The CDR3 region has the DNA TGTGCCAGCAGTGGACAGGGAGGAACAGATACGCAGTATTTT. Translation gives CASSGQGGTDTQYF. V usage is TRBV6-4 and J usage is TRBJ2-3; D possibly corresponds to TRBD1 (7 bases). The CDR3 loop spans 14 amino acids. V was cut by 4 bases and J by 3 bases, with 11 bases left in between. From germline, CDR1 is MRHNA and CDR2 SNTAGT.

The V call is TRBV19, the J call TRBJ1-2, with D possibly TRBD1 on 5 matching bases. The germline V gene encodes CDR1 LNHDA and CDR2 SQIVND (reference sequence). CDR3 size: 13 residues. Trimming took 5 bases from V and 6 from J, leaving 13 bases between them. Written as DNA, the CDR3 is TGTGCCAGTAGTCCTCGGGGGGTCCATGGCTACACCTTC. This gives the protein CASSPRGVHGYTF.

This clonotype was picked up a small number of times. The rearrangement uses TRBV11-2 and TRBJ2-1; 9 nucleotides line up with TRBD2. The junction had 3 bases not matched to a gene; V was cut back by 2 bases and J by 1 base. CDR3 length: 16 residues. CDR1 is SGHAT and CDR2 is FQNNGV in the germline V gene. The CDR3 here is CASSLIAGASYNEQFF. The CDR3 DNA reads as TGTGCCAGCAGCTTAATAGCGGGGGCTTCCTACAATGAGCAGTTCTTC.

The chain has TRBV4-3 and TRBJ1-1; 11 positions match TRBD1. CDR3 length: 16 residues. After removal of 4 bases from V and 1 base from J, the junction contained 5 bases not matched to a gene. The germline CDR1 and CDR2 sequences are LGHNA and YSLEER. The DNA of the CDR3 is TGCGCCAGCAGCCCGGGGACAGGGGGGAGGAACACTGAAGCTTTCTTT. It specifies CASSPGTGGRNTEAFF.

In this sample, this clonotype turned up many times. V gene TRBV29-1 combines with J gene TRBJ2-1; either TRBD1 or TRBD2 may supply D (5 bases each). Trimming removed 1 base from V and 9 bases from J, with 7 bases in between. Germline V gives CDR1 SQVTM, CDR2 ANQGSEA. The CDR3 covers 11 residues. CDR3 sequence reads: CSVEGDGEQFF. CDR3 bases: TGCAGCGTTGAAGGGGACGGTGAGCAGTTCTTC.

This clonotype came up many times. This chain links TRBV18 with TRBJ1-5, with no clear D. This CDR3 contains 16 residues. CDR1 and CDR2 from the germline V gene are KGHSH and LQKENI. Trimming removed 3 bases from V and 0 bases from J, with 12 bases in between. The CDR3 spells CASSPSGRYSNQPQHF. The CDR3 nucleotides are TGTGCCAGCTCACCCTCCGGACGGTATAGCAATCAGCCCCAGCATTTT.

The chain joins TRBV27 to TRBJ2-7; D is unresolved. Trimming shortened V by 0 bases and J by 5 bases, and 8 bases separated the two germline ends. CDR1 and CDR2 (germline): MNHEY, SMNVEV (reference sequence). This CDR3 region has 13 residues. The CDR3 loop reads CASSLSQWDEQYF. As DNA, the CDR3 is TGTGCCAGCAGTTTATCGCAGTGGGACGAGCAGTACTTC.